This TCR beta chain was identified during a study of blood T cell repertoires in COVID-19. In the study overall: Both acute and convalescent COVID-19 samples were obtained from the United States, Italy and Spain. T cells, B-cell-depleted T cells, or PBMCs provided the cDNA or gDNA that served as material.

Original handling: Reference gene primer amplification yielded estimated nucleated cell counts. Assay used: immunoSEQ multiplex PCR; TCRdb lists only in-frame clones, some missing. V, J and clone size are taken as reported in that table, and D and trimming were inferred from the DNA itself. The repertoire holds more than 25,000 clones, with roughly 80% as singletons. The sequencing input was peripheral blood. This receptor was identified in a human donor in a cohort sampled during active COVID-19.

CDR3 in DNA: TGTGCCAGCAGCTTAGGCGTGACGGGTCGGGCGGGGCGGCCGTTCTTC. This encodes CASSLGVTGRAGRPFF. The chain is built from TRBV7-9 and TRBJ2-1, with D perhaps TRBD2 (6 bases). Germline lookup yields CDR1 SEHNR and CDR2 FQNEAQ (reference sequence). With 1 base removed from V and 15 bases from J, the gap between germline ends came to 25 bases. This CDR3 is 16 amino acids long.